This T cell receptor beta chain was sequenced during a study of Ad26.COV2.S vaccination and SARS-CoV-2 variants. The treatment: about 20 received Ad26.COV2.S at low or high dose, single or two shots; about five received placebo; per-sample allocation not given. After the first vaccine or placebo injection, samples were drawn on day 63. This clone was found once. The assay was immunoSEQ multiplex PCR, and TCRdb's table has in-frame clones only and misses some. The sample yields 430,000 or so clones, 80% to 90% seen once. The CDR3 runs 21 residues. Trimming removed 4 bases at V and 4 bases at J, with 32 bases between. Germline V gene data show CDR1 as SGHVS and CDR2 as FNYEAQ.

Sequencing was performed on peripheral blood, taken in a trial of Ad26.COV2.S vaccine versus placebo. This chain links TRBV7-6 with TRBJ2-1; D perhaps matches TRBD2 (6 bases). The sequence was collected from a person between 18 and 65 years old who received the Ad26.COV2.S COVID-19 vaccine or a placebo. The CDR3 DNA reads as TGTGCCAGCAGCTCGATCGGGCGCCGGCGGAGGGAGTCGGTTTCATACAATGAGCAGTTCTTC. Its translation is CASSSIGRRRRESVSYNEQFF.